A single sample is the source of the 20 T cell receptor beta chains below, sequenced in a study of blood T cell repertoires in COVID-19. TCRdb's table, derived via immunoSEQ multiplex PCR, lists solely in-frame clones and lacks some. Among about 94,000 clones, about 80% were seen once, and the ten largest hold 19%. The sample taken for sequencing was peripheral blood. These receptors originate from a human donor in a cohort sampled during active COVID-19.

V usage is TRBV30 and J usage is TRBJ1-4; D gene unclear. The CDR3 is made up of 14 amino acids. V lost 2 bases, J lost 4 bases, and 11 bases lay in between. Germline CDR1 and CDR2: GTSNPN and SVGIG (reference sequence). Here the CDR3 reads CAWSPGSYNEKLFF. The CDR3 nucleotides read TGTGCCTGGAGTCCGGGATCTTATAATGAAAAACTGTTTTTT.

This chain uses TRBV30 with TRBJ2-6; the match to TRBD1 covers 7 bases. J gave up 0 bases and V 4 bases, and 9 bases lay outside the gene matches. CDR3 length equals 17 residues. Germline V gene lookup returns CDR1 GTSNPN and CDR2 SVGIG (reference sequence). Here the CDR3 DNA reads TGTGCCTGGACCCGGACAGGCCGTATCTCTGGGGCCAACGTCCTGACTTTC. Protein product: CAWTRTGRISGANVLTF.

In its sample, this clone ranks as large. Just one base apart from a much larger clone, this may be a read error. This chain uses TRBV3-1 (or the pseudogene TRBV3-2) with TRBJ1-1; possible D gene TRBD1, 5 bases. Germline V gene sequence: CDR1 LGHDT, CDR2 YNNKEL (reference sequence). The CDR3 consists of 11 residues. V was pared by 9 bases and J by 1 base, with 6 bases between. CDR3 bases: TGTGCCAGTACAGGGAACACTGAAGCTTTCTTT. This codes for CASTGNTEAFF.

This clone showed up just a few times. CDR3 residues: CASSDTTAETQYF. The CDR3 coding sequence is TGCGCCAGCAGTGACACTACGGCGGAGACCCAGTACTTC. The rearrangement links TRBV10-1 to TRBJ2-5; D gene uncertain. Looked up from germline, CDR1 is WNHNN and CDR2 is SYGVQD (reference sequence). Trimming took 3 bases from V and 5 from J, leaving 10 bases between them. The CDR3 length is 13 residues.

The count of this clone is one. The J gene is TRBJ2-3, the V gene TRBV3-1 (or the pseudogene TRBV3-2); 14 bases fit TRBD2. V shed 5 bases, J shed 5 bases, and the junction held 9 bases outside the gene matches. CDR1 is LGHDT, CDR2 YNNKEL, per germline (reference sequence). This CDR3 has 17 amino acids. The CDR3 loop is CASSSRTSGRYLDTQYF. CDR3 in DNA: TGTGCCAGCAGCTCCCGGACTAGCGGGAGGTATTTAGATACGCAGTATTTT.

The chain uses TRBV5-8 and TRBJ1-2; tentative D call: TRBD1 (5 bases). V was trimmed by 0 bases and J by 7 bases, leaving 10 bases between them. Germline V gene sequence: CDR1 SGHTS, CDR2 YDEGEE. There are 13 residues in the CDR3. The DNA for the CDR3 is TGTGCCAGCAGCTTGGCGGGGGTCCCTGGCTACACCTTC. Amino acids: CASSLAGVPGYTF.

The rearrangement uses TRBV19 and TRBJ2-5; 7 bases match TRBD2. V dropped 3 bases and J dropped 6; count of bases not matched to a gene: 4. CDR3 length: 13 residues. Germline V gene data show CDR1 as LNHDA and CDR2 as SQIVND (reference sequence). This CDR3 is CASSMGGAQTQYF. The CDR3 coding sequence is TGTGCCAGTAGTATGGGAGGGGCCCAGACCCAGTACTTC.

The chain carries TRBV7-6 and TRBJ2-7; D is possibly TRBD1 (6 bases). The CDR3 has 14 residues. Germline V lookup: CDR1 SGHVS, CDR2 FNYEAQ. Trimming took off 3 bases at V and 6 bases at J, with 15 bases between the two ends. CDR3 DNA sequence: TGTGCCAGCAGCTTGGAAAGGACAGCTCCCGAGCAGTACTTC. This translates into CASSLERTAPEQYF.

The V and J genes are TRBV5-8 and TRBJ2-7; tentative D call: TRBD2 (5 bases). Germline V lookup: CDR1 SGHTS, CDR2 YDEGEE. Trimming removed 5 bases at V and 7 bases at J, with 19 bases between. CDR3 length: 14 amino acids. Written as DNA, the CDR3 is TGTGCCAGCAGTCGGGATCTGGGCATTGGGGAGCAGTACTTC. Its protein product is CASSRDLGIGEQYF.

The CDR3, as DNA: TGCGCCAGCAGCCGGGCCTTTTATAATTCACCCCTCCACTTT. This sequence encodes CASSRAFYNSPLHF. This rearrangement joins TRBV4-1 to TRBJ1-6, with no clear D. CDR3 length: 14 amino acids. Trimming stripped 4 bases from V and 4 bases from J, with 8 bases between. In germline, CDR1 is MGHRA, CDR2 YSYEKL.

Comment on this clone: Other DNA sequences in this specimen translate into the identical CDR3. The chain joins TRBV19 to TRBJ1-6; the match to TRBD1 covers 10 bases. The CDR3 sequence is 15 residues long. V lost 5 bases, J lost 6 bases, and 4 bases stayed unmatched. Germline loops: CDR1 LNHDA, CDR2 SQIVND (reference sequence). The DNA for the CDR3 is TGTGCCAGTAGTTCGGGACAGGGGCCTAATTCACCCCTCCACTTT. This encodes CASSSGQGPNSPLHF.

CDR3 bases: TGTGCCAGCAGCGGGGGAATCTACGTAGCGGGAGGTTCCTACGAGCAGTACTTC. Translating it yields CASSGGIYVAGGSYEQYF. This sequence joins TRBV28 and TRBJ2-7; 10 bases fit TRBD2. V dropped 6 bases and J dropped 1; count of bases not matched to a gene: 15. Germline CDR1 MDHEN, CDR2 SYDVKM. The CDR3 loop spans 18 amino acids.

The rearrangement uses TRBV10-3 and TRBJ2-7; TRBD1 is a possible D gene (6 bases). This CDR3 has 13 amino acids. Per the germline V gene, CDR1 is ENHRY and CDR2 is SYGVKD. Trimming cost V 3 bases and J 0 bases, with 6 bases left between them. CDR3 residues: CAISDRGSYEQYF. For the CDR3, the DNA is TGTGCCATCAGTGACAGGGGCTCCTACGAGCAGTACTTC.

V gene TRBV21-1 combines with J gene TRBJ2-1; the D call of TRBD2 is as the table states it, not checked on the DNA. TRBV21-1 counts as a pseudogene. The CDR3 has 23 residues. The CDR3 DNA reads TGTGCCAGCAGCAAAGCGGCGGGACTAGCGGGAGGGCACGCCGCAGGCTCCTACAATGAGCAGTTCTTC. Amino acids: CASSKAAGLAGGHAAGSYNEQFF.

This chain connects TRBV30 to TRBJ2-2; 8 positions match TRBD1. Germline values: CDR1 GTSNPN, CDR2 SVGIG (reference sequence). V lost 8 bases to trimming and J lost 1 base; unmatched junction nucleotides: 3. The CDR3 contains 13 residues. CDR3 sequence: CALGQGNTGELFF. In DNA form, the CDR3 reads TGTGCCCTCGGACAGGGGAACACCGGGGAGCTGTTTTTT.

The chain joins TRBV18 to TRBJ2-1; TRBD2 might be the D (5 bases). CDR1 is KGHSH and CDR2 is LQKENI in the germline V gene. The CDR3 extends over 14 amino acids. V was shortened by 7 bases and J by 3 bases, with 13 bases between the two germline ends. In DNA form, the CDR3 reads TGTGCCAGCTTCACCGGGGTGGTCTACAATGAGCAGTTCTTC. Translation: CASFTGVVYNEQFF.

This chain uses TRBV19 with TRBJ2-3; the match to TRBD2 covers 10 bases. The V and J ends lost 1 base and 2 bases, in that order; junction bases with no gene match: 6. The CDR3 length is 17 residues. Germline V gives CDR1 LNHDA, CDR2 SQIVND (reference sequence). This chain's CDR3 is CASSIGASGSFTDTQYF. The CDR3 coding sequence is TGTGCCAGTAGTATAGGGGCTAGCGGGAGTTTCACAGATACGCAGTATTTT. The full variable domain, rest sourced from reference TRBV19 and TRBJ2-3, is DGGITQSPKYLFRKEGQNVTLSCEQNLNHDAMYWYRQDPGQGLRLIYYSQIVNDFQKGDIAEGYSVSREKKESFPLTVTSAQKNPTAFYLCASSIGASGSFTDTQYFGPGTRLTVL.

This chain uses TRBV2 with TRBJ2-7; maybe TRBD2 (5 bases). There are 15 residues in the CDR3. Trimming took off 6 bases at V and 5 bases at J, with 20 bases between the two ends. Germline lookup yields CDR1 SNHLY and CDR2 FYNNEI. As DNA, the CDR3 is TGTGCCAGCAGGGTCCGCTCCGGAGGAACCCACGAGCAGTACTTC. Encoded protein: CASRVRSGGTHEQYF.

The V and J genes are TRBV21-1 and TRBJ1-2; TRBD1 was called by the table and not checked on the DNA. TRBV21-1 is recorded as a pseudogene. This CDR3 contains 16 residues. The CDR3 DNA is TGTGCCAGCAGCACAGAAGCCGGGACAGGGCGATATGGCTACACCTTC. Translated, it gives CASSTEAGTGRYGYTF.

V usage is TRBV25-1 and J usage is TRBJ2-5; no clear D. CDR1 is MGHDK, CDR2 SYGVNS, per germline. The length of the CDR3 is 13 residues. Between the trimmed V and J ends, which lost 5 bases and 2 bases, there was a span of 9 bases. The CDR3 region is CASSPSGQETQYF. The CDR3 DNA sequence: TGTGCCAGCAGTCCCTCGGGTCAAGAGACCCAGTACTTC.